The present entry profiles one T cell receptor beta chain with its context. The antigen remains unidentified. This record belongs to a study of cytomegalovirus exposure and HLA in healthy donors. Notes on the study in general: Cytomegalovirus status, reportedly, was diagnosed with high specificity and sensitivity by the classifier. Researchers counted roughly 150 TCR beta chains as cytomegalovirus-associated.

The table came from immunoSEQ multiplex PCR; TCRdb's copy has only in-frame clones and leaves some out. The table includes 200,000 to 250,000 clones, 83% detected once. CDR1 MNHNS and CDR2 SASEGT come from the germline V gene. J was trimmed by 3 bases and V by 3 bases; bases with no gene match: 6. This CDR3 has 15 amino acids. Sequenced: PBMCs. The chain employs TRBV6-1 and TRBJ2-3; 7 bases map to TRBD2. The sequence derives from a woman between 18 and 29 years old in good health and CMV-seronegative. The CDR3 bases are TGTGCCAGCAGTGATGTGAGCGGGAAGACAGATACGCAGTATTTT. It yields the protein CASSDVSGKTDTQYF.